Listed below are T cell receptor beta chains from one sample, sequenced in a study of read filtering for tumor transcriptome and immune sequencing. TCRdb passed the reads through MiXCR, listing each CDR3 protein once. Here the sample spans roughly 130,000 distinct CDR3 sequences, approximately 12% being singletons. The sample consisted of a population of CD138-negative cells sorted from bone marrow. Receptor source: a donor over 35 with multiple myeloma. Each CDR3 is given with its conserved first and last residue. A D gene is named only where the DNA matches it firmly. Expanded clones get a size class; other rows say once, few or many, or leave the size out.

CDR3	DNA	size	D	V	J
CASRRDEAGDNEQFF	TGCGCCAGCAGACGGGACGAAGCGGGGGACAATGAGCAGTTCTTC	many	TRBD2	TRBV5-1	TRBJ2-1
CASSQRGGEKQYF	TGCGCCAGCAGCCAGCGAGGGGGGGAGAAGCAGTACTTC	many	.	TRBV4-1	TRBJ2-7
CATSGTVNTEAFF	TGTGCCACTTCAGGGACGGTGAACACTGAAGCTTTCTTT	.	.	TRBV3-1	TRBJ1-1
CASSQEEAATDTQYF	TGTGCCAGCAGCCAAGAAGAAGCGGCCACAGATACGCAGTATTTT	many	.	TRBV4-2	TRBJ2-3
CSARVTGWSNQPQHF	TGCAGTGCTAGAGTGACAGGGTGGAGCAATCAGCCCCAGCATTTT	few	TRBD1	TRBV20-1	TRBJ1-5
CASSQGRGFWAGELFF	TGTGCCAGCAGCCAGGGACGGGGATTTTGGGCCGGGGAGCTGTTTTTT	few	.	TRBV7-9	TRBJ2-2
CATLGDRGSRADNSPLHF	TGTGCCACCTTGGGGGACAGGGGATCTCGAGCGGATAATTCACCCCTCCACTTT	many	TRBD1	TRBV24-1	TRBJ1-6
CASSLQQGRGIEAFF	TGCGCCAGCAGCCTCCAACAGGGGCGAGGGATTGAAGCTTTCTTT	many	TRBD1	TRBV4-1	TRBJ1-1
CASSERPGRGTYGYTF	TGTGCCAGCAGTGAGCGGCCGGGCCGGGGAACCTATGGCTACACCTTC	.	.	TRBV6-1	TRBJ1-2
CASSKESSYEQYF	TGTGCCAGCAGTAAGGAGAGCTCCTACGAGCAGTACTTC	many	.	TRBV3-1	TRBJ2-7
CASSRTGGETGELFF	TGTGCCAGCAGTCGTACAGGGGGCGAGACCGGGGAGCTGTTTTTT	many	TRBD1	TRBV11-2	TRBJ2-2
CASSKTGGHYATNEKLFF	TGTGCCAGCAGTAAGACAGGGGGACATTATGCAACTAATGAAAAACTGTTTTTT	many	TRBD1	TRBV2	TRBJ1-4
CSAPLAGDYNEQFF	TGCAGTGCGCCACTAGCGGGGGACTACAATGAGCAGTTCTTC	many	TRBD2	TRBV20-1	TRBJ2-1
CASGGNQETQYF	TGTGCCAGCGGGGGTAACCAAGAGACCCAGTACTTC	many	.	TRBV7-9	TRBJ2-5
CASSQGERSSGETQYF	TGTGCCAGCAGCCAAGGGGAGCGGAGCTCGGGAGAGACCCAGTACTTC	many	.	TRBV14	TRBJ2-5
CATAGQLSRAPQHF	TGTGCCACTGCGGGACAGCTGTCAAGGGCGCCCCAGCATTTT	many	TRBD1	TRBV19	TRBJ1-5
CASSLAVSGAYNEQFF	TGTGCCAGCAGCTTAGCAGTTAGCGGGGCATACAATGAGCAGTTCTTC	many	TRBD2	TRBV7-9	TRBJ2-1
CASSFGQGLNTEAFF	TGTGCCAGCAGCTTCGGTCAGGGATTGAACACTGAAGCTTTCTTT	many	.	TRBV11-2	TRBJ1-1
CASSLRSPVGQPQHF	TGTGCCAGCAGTTTACGGTCCCCTGTGGGGCAGCCCCAGCATTTT	.	.	TRBV28	TRBJ1-5
CASSLLWGDSTDTQYF	TGTGCCAGCAGCCTTCTTTGGGGGGATAGCACAGATACGCAGTATTTT	many	.	TRBV9	TRBJ2-3
CASSFQDADNEKLFF	TGCGCCAGCAGCTTTCAAGACGCCGATAATGAAAAACTGTTTTTT	.	.	TRBV5-1	TRBJ1-4
CAISRDRDQPQHF	TGTGCCATCAGCCGGGACAGGGATCAGCCCCAGCATTTT	few	TRBD1	TRBV10-3	TRBJ1-5
CASTQGSEAFF	TGTGCCAGCACCCAGGGTTCTGAAGCTTTCTTT	many	.	TRBV6-2/TRBV6-3	TRBJ1-1
CASSPVGRDHGYTF	TGTGCCAGCAGCCCCGTGGGGAGAGATCATGGCTACACCTTC	many	.	TRBV25-1	TRBJ1-2
CSARDPRQGEKLFF	TGCAGTGCTAGAGATCCTCGACAGGGCGAAAAACTGTTTTTT	many	TRBD1	TRBV20-1	TRBJ1-4
CASSLGWTIRDTQYF	TGTGCCAGCAGCTTAGGCTGGACTATTAGAGATACGCAGTATTTT	many	.	TRBV13	TRBJ2-3
CASSLALDGTDTQYF	TGTGCCAGCAGTCTTGCCCTCGACGGCACAGATACGCAGTATTTT	.	.	TRBV5-8	TRBJ2-3
CASSQDLTGAGRAFF	TGTGCCAGCAGCCAAGATCTGACGGGGGCAGGTAGAGCTTTCTTT	many	.	TRBV3-1	TRBJ1-1
CSVGETGQPQHF	TGCAGCGTTGGGGAGACAGGGCAGCCCCAGCATTTT	many	TRBD1	TRBV29-1	TRBJ1-5
CASSPATGELFF	TGTGCCAGCTCACCTGCCACCGGGGAGCTGTTTTTT	many	.	TRBV18	TRBJ2-2
CASSSLRGLKGSGRADTQYF	TGTGCCAGCAGTTCCCTCCGCGGTCTTAAAGGTAGCGGCCGCGCAGATACGCAGTATTTT	many	.	TRBV5-5	TRBJ2-3
CSGVGSLGETQYF	TGCAGTGGGGTGGGGTCACTGGGGGAGACCCAGTACTTC	many	.	TRBV20-1	TRBJ2-5
CASSEWTGGTNYGYTF	TGTGCCAGCAGTGAATGGACAGGGGGAACTAACTATGGCTACACCTTC	many	TRBD1	TRBV6-1	TRBJ1-2
CSARYTGSQETQYF	TGCAGTGCTAGATACACGGGGAGCCAAGAGACCCAGTACTTC	many	.	TRBV20-1	TRBJ2-5
CASSPRQEGYTF	TGTGCCAGCAGCCCACGACAGGAAGGCTACACCTTC	.	.	TRBV7-9	TRBJ1-2
CASSGAGAGDGYTF	TGCGCCAGCAGTGGCGCAGGGGCTGGGGATGGCTACACCTTC	many	.	TRBV5-1	TRBJ1-2
CSVGGAGGGDEQFF	TGCAGCGTTGGAGGAGCGGGAGGGGGGGATGAGCAGTTCTTC	many	TRBD2	TRBV29-1	TRBJ2-1
CASSQTLAVNYNEQFF	TGTGCCAGCAGCCAGACCCTAGCGGTCAACTACAATGAGCAGTTCTTC	many	TRBD2	TRBV12-3/TRBV12-4	TRBJ2-1
CASTPGRNTDTQYF	TGTGCCAGCACTCCGGGCAGAAACACAGATACGCAGTATTTT	many	.	TRBV6-1	TRBJ2-3
CASRKPTSLLEETQYF	TGTGCCAGCCGGAAACCAACATCCCTACTGGAGGAGACCCAGTACTTC	many	.	TRBV18	TRBJ2-5
CASSEEFGPAGTDTRYF	TGTGCCAGCAGTGAAGAATTCGGGCCGGCGGGCACAGATACGCGGTATTTT	.	.	TRBV6-1	TRBJ2-3
CASREGVSSGSTDTQYF	TGTGCCAGCAGGGAAGGGGTCTCTAGCGGAAGCACAGATACGCAGTATTTT	.	TRBD2	TRBV2	TRBJ2-3
CSALGGGGSGSYNGQFF	TGCAGCGCTCTTGGGGGGGGCGGGAGCGGCTCCTACAATGGGCAGTTCTTC	many	.	TRBV29-1	TRBJ2-1
CAISESSVGAFTSPLHF	TGTGCCATCAGTGAGTCGTCCGTCGGAGCCTTTACTTCACCCCTCCACTTT	few	.	TRBV10-3	TRBJ1-6
CSAPHRGTEYQETQYF	TGCAGTGCCCCCCACCGTGGCACAGAGTACCAAGAGACCCAGTACTTC	few	.	TRBV20-1	TRBJ2-5
CASSQGVIQYF	TGTGCCAGCAGCCAGGGCGTCATTCAGTACTTC	many	.	TRBV6-6	TRBJ2-4
CASRRSGEQYF	TGTGCCAGCAGGCGGTCGGGCGAGCAGTACTTC	many	.	TRBV6-5	TRBJ2-7
CASSLVDEQFF	TGTGCCAGCAGCTTGGTCGATGAGCAGTTCTTC	many	.	TRBV7-8	TRBJ2-1
CASSRGPGGAGINEQYF	TGCGCCAGCAGCCGGGGTCCCGGCGGGGCGGGAATTAACGAGCAGTACTTC	.	.	TRBV5-1	TRBJ2-7
CASSISYEQYF	TGTGCCAGCAGCATCTCCTACGAGCAGTACTTC	many	.	TRBV7-2	TRBJ2-7
CASSFPTSQETQYF	TGTGCCAGCAGCTTCCCTACTAGTCAGGAGACCCAGTACTTC	few	.	TRBV7-9	TRBJ2-5
CASPTSGEGKANQPQHF	TGTGCCAGCCCGACCTCGGGGGAAGGGAAGGCTAATCAGCCCCAGCATTTT	.	.	TRBV19	TRBJ1-5
CSASSTSGTQETQYF	TGCAGTGCTAGTTCCACTAGCGGCACCCAAGAGACCCAGTACTTC	many	TRBD2	TRBV20-1	TRBJ2-5
CASSLGGGETLYF	TGCGCCAGCAGCTTGGGGGGCGGCGAGACCCTGTACTTC	.	.	TRBV5-1	TRBJ2-5
CASSLLAGVYNEQFF	TGTGCCAGCAGCTTACTAGCGGGAGTATACAATGAGCAGTTCTTC	many	TRBD2	TRBV7-9	TRBJ2-1
CASSRRTSGITETQYF	TGTGCCAGCAGCCGCCGGACTAGCGGGATAACTGAGACCCAGTACTTC	.	TRBD2	TRBV5-6	TRBJ2-5
CASSQAPGAYNEQFF	TGTGCCAGCAGCCAAGCACCCGGGGCATACAATGAGCAGTTCTTC	many	.	TRBV3-1	TRBJ2-1
CASSYTGGQPQHF	TGCGCCAGCAGCTATACAGGGGGACAGCCCCAGCATTTT	many	TRBD1	TRBV5-1	TRBJ1-5
CASSPRHNEQFF	TGTGCCAGCAGCCCCCGGCACAATGAGCAGTTCTTC	many	.	TRBV12-3/TRBV12-4	TRBJ2-1